This is a list of T cell receptor beta chains from one sample in a study of vaccination and CD4 T cells after COVID-19. MiXCR was run by TCRdb on the PCR reads, yielding one entry per CDR3 protein. The sample holds around 28,000 distinct CDR3 sequences, around 50% seen once. The specimen was CD4+ T cells from blood, collected about 7 months after SARS-CoV-2 vaccination. The receptors stem from a human donor who had recovered from COVID-19. Each CDR3 is given with its conserved first and last residue. A D gene is named only where the DNA matches it firmly. Not all rows give a size; the values are once, few, many and, for expanded clones, a class.

j_call d_call v_call clone_size cdr3_nt cdr3_aa
TRBJ2-7 - TRBV29-1 - TGCAGCGTAACGACAGTAACCTACGAGCAGTACTTC CSVTTVTYEQYF
TRBJ1-1 - TRBV25-1 - TGTGCCAGCAGTGTCGCAAACACTGAAGCTTTCTTT CASSVANTEAFF
TRBJ2-4 - TRBV7-8 few TGTGCCAGCAGCTTAGGGCAGGGGGGAAGCATTCAGTACTTC CASSLGQGGSIQYF
TRBJ1-1 - TRBV2 - TGTGCCAGCAGTGAAGCTACAGGGAAACGGACTGAAGCTTTCTTT CASSEATGKRTEAFF
TRBJ2-5 TRBD1 TRBV27 few TGTGCCAGCAGCCCCCGCCGGGACAGGAGGTTGGAGACCCAGTACTTC CASSPRRDRRLETQYF
TRBJ2-7 TRBD1 TRBV6-1 few TGTGCCAGCAGGGGGACAGTGAGCTCCTACGAGCAGTACTTC CASRGTVSSYEQYF
TRBJ1-6 - TRBV18 - TGTGCCAGCTCCCCCGACAGAAATTCACCCCTCCACTTT CASSPDRNSPLHF
TRBJ1-5 - TRBV10-2 - TGCGCCAGCAGTGAAGGAAGGTCGGGTCAGCCCCAGCATTTT CASSEGRSGQPQHF
TRBJ2-1 TRBD2 TRBV19 once TGTGCCAGTAGTCGGCTAGCGGGAGGGAATGAGCAGTTCTTC CASSRLAGGNEQFF
TRBJ2-3 TRBD2 TRBV28 - TGTGCCAGCAGTTCGCCACTCGGGACTAGCGGGGGCACAGATACGCAGTATTTT CASSSPLGTSGGTDTQYF
TRBJ2-5 TRBD1 TRBV20-1 once TGCAGTGCTCCGGGACAGCAAGAGACCCAGTACTTC CSAPGQQETQYF
TRBJ2-5 TRBD1 TRBV5-4 few TGTGCCAGCAGCCGGGACAGGGGGCGCATGGAGACCCAGTACTTC CASSRDRGRMETQYF
TRBJ1-6 TRBD1 TRBV2 few TGTGCCAGCAGGGACAGGGGCGGTAATTCACCCCTCCACTTT CASRDRGGNSPLHF
TRBJ2-2 TRBD1 TRBV7-9 - TGTGCCGGCAGCTTCGAGACAGGGATGAGGGGAACCGGGGAGCTGTTTTTT CAGSFETGMRGTGELFF
TRBJ2-5 - TRBV24-1 - TGTGCCACTTCTATCGAAGAGACCCAGTACTTC CATSIEETQYF
TRBJ2-5 - TRBV20-1 - TGCAGTGCTACCGGGTTTGCCCCGGGGGCATGGACCCAGTACTTC CSATGFAPGAWTQYF
TRBJ2-7 - TRBV20-1 - TGCAGGATCCTAGCAGGGGCGGACGAGCAGTACTTC CRILAGADEQYF
TRBJ1-1 - TRBV6-2/TRBV6-3 - TGTGCCAGCAGTTACCCGCGCGACACTGAAGCTTTCTTT CASSYPRDTEAFF
TRBJ2-1 - TRBV28 - TGTGCCAGCAGTTTTTTGTCACGACGGTACAATGAGCAGTTCTTC CASSFLSRRYNEQFF
TRBJ2-1 - TRBV7-9 - TGTGCCAGCAGTGGGTACCCCGACAATGAGCAGTTCTTC CASSGYPDNEQFF
TRBJ2-7 TRBD2 TRBV20-1 - TGCAGTGCTAGAGATGGGGCTAGCGGGGGCTACGAGCAGTACTTC CSARDGASGGYEQYF
TRBJ2-3 TRBD2 TRBV27 few TGTGCCAGCATCGCTCGGACTAGCGGGAGGCCAGATACGCAGTATTTT CASIARTSGRPDTQYF
TRBJ2-3 - TRBV10-1 - TGCGCCACGCGAGAAGGAGACAGCACAGATACGCAGTATTTT CATREGDSTDTQYF
TRBJ2-2 TRBD1 TRBV6-5 - TGTGCCAGCAGTTACCGAAGACAGGGGTGGAGTACCGGGGAGCTGTTTTTT CASSYRRQGWSTGELFF
TRBJ2-3 - TRBV28 few TGTGCCAGCAGTTTACTCGAGGTTTTCACAGATACGCAGTATTTT CASSLLEVFTDTQYF
TRBJ2-1 - TRBV20-1 - TGCAGTGCTAGACCCCGGGACATCGGGTACAATGAGCAGTTCTTC CSARPRDIGYNEQFF
TRBJ2-3 - TRBV6-2/TRBV6-3 - TGTGCCAGCAGTTACCTTGGCGGGACCGGTGGAGATACGCAGTATTTT CASSYLGGTGGDTQYF
TRBJ2-5 - TRBV20-1 few TGCAGTGCTAGTTCCGGAGTGGGGACTCAAGAGACCCAGTACTTC CSASSGVGTQETQYF
TRBJ1-2 TRBD1 TRBV28 - TGTGCCAGCACCCAGCCCGGGACAGGCCATTCTAACTATGGCTACACCTTC CASTQPGTGHSNYGYTF
TRBJ2-5 - TRBV19 - TGTGCCAGTAGTACCCAGGGTGAGACCCAGTACTTC CASSTQGETQYF
TRBJ2-1 - TRBV15 - TGTGCCACCAGGGGCCCCCCCAACTACAATGAGCAGTTCTTC CATRGPPNYNEQFF
TRBJ2-1 - TRBV7-9 - TGTGCCAGCAGCCGAGGGGGCTCCTACAATGAGCAGTTCTTC CASSRGGSYNEQFF
TRBJ2-7 - TRBV6-1 - TGTGCCAGCAGTACCCCTGGAGTTCGGCTGGGAGGATATGACGAGCAGTACTTC CASSTPGVRLGGYDEQYF
TRBJ1-2 - TRBV6-5 - TGTGCCAGCAGTTACGAGGGAAGAGGCTACACCTTC CASSYEGRGYTF
TRBJ2-1 - TRBV6-1 few TGTGCCAGCAGTGAACGTCTCGGGATCTGGGAGTTCTTC CASSERLGIWEFF
TRBJ2-4 TRBD2 TRBV6-1 - TGTGCCAGCAGTGAAGACGGGACTAGCTTCACCATTCAGTACTTC CASSEDGTSFTIQYF
TRBJ1-6 - TRBV12-3/TRBV12-4 - TGTGCCAGCACAGGGAGCGGGCGGTCACCCCTCCACTTT CASTGSGRSPLHF
TRBJ2-7 TRBD1 TRBV27 few TGTGCCAGCAGTTCCGGACAGGGGGCCTACGAGCAGTACTTC CASSSGQGAYEQYF
TRBJ1-2 TRBD1 TRBV5-4 few TGTGCCAGCAGCTTGGACAGGGGGTTATATGGCTACACCTTC CASSLDRGLYGYTF
TRBJ2-7 - TRBV6-2/TRBV6-3 - TGTGCCAGCAGTTACTCCGGGGAGTGGGGCGGACCACAATACGAGCAGTACTTC CASSYSGEWGGPQYEQYF
TRBJ1-3 TRBD1 TRBV20-1 - TGCAGTGCTAGGGACAGGCTCTCTGGAAACACCATATATTTT CSARDRLSGNTIYF
TRBJ2-7 TRBD2 TRBV29-1 - TGCAGCGTTGAAGGTGGGGAGGGGCGACGGGCCTACGAGCAGTACTTC CSVEGGEGRRAYEQYF
TRBJ2-7 - TRBV6-5 - TGTGCCAGCAGTTACTACGACAACTGGGGGGGGCTGATCTACGAGCAGTACTTC CASSYYDNWGGLIYEQYF
TRBJ2-1 - TRBV10-3 - TGTGCCATCTCGCCGCGGAAGGACAATGAGCAGTTCTTC CAISPRKDNEQFF
TRBJ1-5 TRBD1 TRBV5-1 - TGCGCCAGCAGCATGACAGGGATTGAAAATCAGCCCCAGCATTTT CASSMTGIENQPQHF
TRBJ2-5 - TRBV4-2 once TGTGCCAGCAGCCAAGGGGGGGTAGAGACCCAGTACTTC CASSQGGVETQYF
TRBJ1-1 TRBD1 TRBV4-1 - TGCGCCAGCAGCCAGAACAGGGGAGGAACTGAAGCTTTCTTT CASSQNRGGTEAFF
TRBJ2-3 - TRBV5-4 once TGTGCCAGCAGCCAGTGGCTGAGCACAGATACGCAGTATTTT CASSQWLSTDTQYF